This T cell receptor beta chain was found in a study of T cells in Graves' hyperthyroidism and ophthalmopathy. In its sample, this clonotype was seen a few times. Diagnoses were established using clinical symptoms, serum thyroxine and TRAb, thyroid ultrasound and orbital computed tomography. PBMCs were collected from an approximately 9 ml volume of fresh peripheral blood. Germline values: CDR1 MNHNS, CDR2 SASEGT. This CDR3 is built from 11 residues. Trimming stripped 2 bases from V and 5 bases from J, with 4 bases between. Amplification yielded TCR beta CDR3 regions, with RNA transcripts as the source. The HTBI primer set drove a first-round RT-PCR of the TCR CDR3. From the multiplex PCR reads, TCRdb called clonotypes with MiXCR, one entry per CDR3 protein. This table has around 350,000 distinct CDR3 sequences, approximately 25% appearing once.

The receptor was isolated from a man in his fifties or sixties with Graves' hyperthyroidism. What was sequenced was blood. The chain couples TRBV6-1 to TRBJ2-7; no reliable D call. CDR3 nucleotides: TGTGCCAGCAGTGAACCCAACGAGCAGTACTTC. Its translation is CASSEPNEQYF.